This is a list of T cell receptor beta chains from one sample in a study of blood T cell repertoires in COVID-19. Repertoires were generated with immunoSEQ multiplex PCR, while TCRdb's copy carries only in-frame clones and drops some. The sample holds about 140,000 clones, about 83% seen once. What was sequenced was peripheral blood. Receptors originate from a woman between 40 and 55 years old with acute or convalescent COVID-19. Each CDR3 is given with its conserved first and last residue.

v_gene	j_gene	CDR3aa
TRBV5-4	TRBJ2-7	CASRSDRGPSLTCSYEQYF
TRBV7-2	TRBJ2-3	CASSSLAGRTDTQYF
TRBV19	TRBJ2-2	CASSSRTGVTGELFF
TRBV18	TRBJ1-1	CASSPGGDRVNTEAFF
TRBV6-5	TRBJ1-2	CASSYSGGFDGYTF
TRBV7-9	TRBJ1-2	CASSLDRGDGYTF
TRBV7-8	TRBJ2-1	CASSPRLAGEHNEQFF
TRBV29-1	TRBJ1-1	CSGSLNTEAFF
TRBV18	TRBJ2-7	CASSPTGGSSYEQYF
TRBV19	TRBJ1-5	CASSIPAGASPQHF
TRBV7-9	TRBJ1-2	CASSTGYGYTF
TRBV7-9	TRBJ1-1	CASSSQQVPAFF
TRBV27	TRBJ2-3	CASSLHRQGLSNTQYF
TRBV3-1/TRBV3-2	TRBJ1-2	CASSPVGRGGGYTF
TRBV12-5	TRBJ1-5	CASGFLFDSTALNQPQHF
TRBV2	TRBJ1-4	CASKASGTTNEKLFF
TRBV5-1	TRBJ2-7	CASSLASGKGAYEQYF
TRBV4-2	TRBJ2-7	CASSQDAGSWREQYF
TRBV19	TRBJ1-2	CASSIDSAGSYTF
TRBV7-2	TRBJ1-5	CASSIDGGDQPQHF
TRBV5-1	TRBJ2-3	CASSLSAGYTDTQYF
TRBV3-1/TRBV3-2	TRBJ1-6	CASSQVRSPLHF
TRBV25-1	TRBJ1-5	CASSDSAGRQPQHF
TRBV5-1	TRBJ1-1	CASRGTGKGMNTEAFF
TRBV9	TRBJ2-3	CASSVRATSGGQDTQYF
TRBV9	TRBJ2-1	CASGSGKRGQYNEQFF
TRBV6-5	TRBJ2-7	CASSYNYEQYF
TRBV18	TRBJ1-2	CASSGQGLHGYTF
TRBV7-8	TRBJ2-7	CASRGRRGAAYEQYF
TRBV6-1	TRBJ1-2	CASSDRGYGYTF
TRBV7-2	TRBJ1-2	CASSPNRGGQVYGYTF
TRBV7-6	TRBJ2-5	CASSRPVRRQETQYF
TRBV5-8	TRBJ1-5	CASSRTGGNQPQHF
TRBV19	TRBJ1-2	CASSIEGTGGYYGYTF
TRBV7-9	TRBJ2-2	CASSFWTSVGELFF
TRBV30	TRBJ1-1	CAWSSLTGGLEAFF
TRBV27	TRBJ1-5	CASSLTGSSNQPQHF
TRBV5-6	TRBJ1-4	CASRPRGNEKLFF
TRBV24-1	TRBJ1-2	CATSGTGDGDGYTF
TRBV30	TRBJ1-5	CAWSDKQGRQPQHF
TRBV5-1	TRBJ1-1	CASSLDKRGLSNTEAFF
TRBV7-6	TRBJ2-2	CASSLRVFPNTGELFF
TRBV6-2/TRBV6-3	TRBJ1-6	CASSPGGAYNSPLHF
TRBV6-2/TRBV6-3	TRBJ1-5	CASSYEYDSNQPQHF
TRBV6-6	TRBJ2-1	CASSTYNEQFF
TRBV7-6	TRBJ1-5	CASSLGTGSSNQPQHF
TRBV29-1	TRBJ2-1	CSVVPSGTSGYNEQFF
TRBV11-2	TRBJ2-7	CASSLTGANEQYF
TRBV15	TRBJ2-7	CATSKEVGSSYEQYF
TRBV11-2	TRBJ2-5	CASSANGETQYF
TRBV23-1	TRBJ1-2	CASKQGWGYGYTF
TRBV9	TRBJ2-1	CASSRQGGAYNEQFF
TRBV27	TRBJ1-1	CASSSRTGRFRSTEAFF
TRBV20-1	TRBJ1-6	CSASPLGSLHF
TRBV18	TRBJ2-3	CASSPGGSTDTQYF
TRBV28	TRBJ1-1	CASTLGDREFNTEAFF
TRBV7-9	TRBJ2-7	CASSFPRTSGDYEQYF
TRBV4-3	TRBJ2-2	CASSQDRLADTGELFF
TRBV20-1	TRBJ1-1	CSTGNTEAFF